This T cell receptor beta chain was documented in a study of T-cell reconstitution after alpha-beta-depleted transplantation in children. Unique molecular identifiers were used in preparing the TCRbeta library. MiXCR was run by TCRdb on the PCR reads, yielding one entry per CDR3 protein. This table has 230,000 or so distinct CDR3 sequences, more than 10% appearing once. The table lists this clonotype with a few counts. J lost 7 bases, V lost 2 bases, and 5 bases had no gene match. The CDR3 has 14 residues. Germline CDR1 LNHDA, CDR2 SQIVND (reference sequence). The receptor was derived from a human donor who donated a stem cell graft to a child with acute lymphoblastic leukemia. The chain carries TRBV19 and TRBJ2-7; 10 positions agree with TRBD2. This material consisted of PBMCs from the stem cell graft donor, taken from the stem cell graft. CDR3 nucleotide sequence: TGTGCCAGTAGTATACTAGCGGGGGCCGCGGAGCAGTACTTC. Encoded protein: CASSILAGAAEQYF. The full variable domain, with the rest looked up from reference TRBV19 and TRBJ2-7, is DGGITQSPKYLFRKEGQNVTLSCEQNLNHDAMYWYRQDPGQGLRLIYYSQIVNDFQKGDIAEGYSVSREKKESFPLTVTSAQKNPTAFYLCASSILAGAAEQYFGPGTRLTVT.